These 9 T cell receptor beta chains share one sample of origin, sequenced in a study of cytomegalovirus exposure and HLA in healthy donors. Use of 60 Vbeta and 13 Jbeta primers characterized the PCR. Assay used: immunoSEQ multiplex PCR; TCRdb lists only in-frame clones, some missing. The sample table includes 150,000 to 250,000 clones. Sequenced: PBMCs. The source of these receptors is a boy aged 5-17 years in good health and CMV-seronegative.

The chain couples TRBV28 to TRBJ1-6; D is possibly TRBD1 (6 bases). CDR1 and CDR2 (germline): MDHEN, SYDVKM. Trimming pared 6 bases from V and 7 bases from J, leaving 19 bases between. The length of the CDR3 is 16 residues. The CDR3 sequence is CASSTIPGQRNSPLHF. The DNA for the CDR3 is TGTGCCAGCAGCACGATCCCGGGACAAAGAAATTCACCCCTCCACTTT.

This chain connects TRBV5-4 to TRBJ1-1; D ambiguous. Germline assignment: CDR1 SGHNT and CDR2 YYREEE (reference sequence). CDR3 length: 11 amino acids. Trimming took off 5 bases at V and 5 bases at J, with 7 bases between the two ends. This CDR3 reads CASSRGTEAFF. In DNA, the CDR3 is TGTGCCAGCAGTCGGGGAACTGAAGCTTTCTTT.

The CDR3: CASSFEGGPYGYTF. The DNA of the CDR3 is TGCGCCAGCAGCTTTGAGGGCGGACCCTATGGCTACACCTTC. V gene TRBV5-1 combines with J gene TRBJ1-2; D unclear. Germline loops: CDR1 SGHRS, CDR2 YFSETQ. CDR3 length: 14 residues. Trimming cost V 2 bases and J 4 bases, with 12 bases left between them.

The CDR3 DNA is TGTGCCAGTAGTATAGGAGGGACTAGCGGGGCCCCGGATACGCAGTATTTT. Residues: CASSIGGTSGAPDTQYF. The chain combines TRBV19 with TRBJ2-3; 13 bases are shared with TRBD2. CDR3 length equals 17 residues. The ends lost 1 base at V and 6 bases at J; junction bases unmatched: 7. Germline V gene lookup returns CDR1 LNHDA and CDR2 SQIVND (reference sequence). Full variable domain (outside the CDR3, taken from reference TRBV19 and TRBJ2-3): DGGITQSPKYLFRKEGQNVTLSCEQNLNHDAMYWYRQDPGQGLRLIYYSQIVNDFQKGDIAEGYSVSREKKESFPLTVTSAQKNPTAFYLCASSIGGTSGAPDTQYFGPGTRLTVL.

The CDR3 loop is CASSGTGAYNEQFF. As DNA, the CDR3 is TGTGCCAGCTCTGGGACAGGAGCCTACAATGAGCAGTTCTTC. The rearrangement uses TRBV18 and TRBJ2-1, with 8 bases matching TRBD1. The CDR3 is 14 residues long. Trimming removed 6 bases from V and 2 bases from J; junction bases left unmatched: 3. Germline values: CDR1 KGHSH, CDR2 LQKENI. The full variable domain, in which reference TRBV18 and TRBJ2-1 provide the parts outside the CDR3, is NAGVMQNPRHLVRRRGQEARLRCSPMKGHSHVYWYRQLPEEGLKFMVYLQKENIIDESGMPKERFSAEFPKEGPSILRIQQVVRGDSAAYFCASSGTGAYNEQFFGPGTRLTVL.

The rearrangement joins TRBV4-1 to TRBJ1-2, with D tentatively TRBD1 (6 bases). This CDR3 has 14 amino acids. Germline CDR1 and CDR2: MGHRA and YSYEKL. Trimming took off 2 bases at V and 4 bases at J, with 11 bases between the two ends. The CDR3: CASSQQGTGYGYTF. CDR3 DNA: TGCGCCAGCAGCCAACAGGGGACGGGCTATGGCTACACCTTC.

The chain uses TRBV2 and TRBJ1-1; the match to TRBD1 covers 8 bases. The V gene's germline CDR1 is SNHLY and CDR2 FYNNEI. J lost 1 base, V lost 4 bases, and 5 bases had no gene match. The CDR3 sequence is 15 residues long. CDR3 DNA sequence: TGTGCCAGCAGTGCCCGGGACAGGAAGAACACTGAAGCTTTCTTT. It translates to CASSARDRKNTEAFF.

Here the CDR3 reads CASSPGGYEQYF. The CDR3 DNA sequence: TGCGCCAGCAGCCCGGGTGGATACGAGCAGTACTTC. The gene calls are TRBV5-1 and TRBJ2-7, with D unclear. Trimming pared 4 bases from V and 4 bases from J, leaving 9 bases between. This CDR3 contains 12 residues. Germline-derived CDR1 and CDR2 are SGHRS and YFSETQ. The full variable domain, with the rest looked up from reference TRBV5-1 and TRBJ2-7, is KAGVTQTPRYLIKTRGQQVTLSCSPISGHRSVSWYQQTPGQGLQFLFEYFSETQRNKGNFPGRFSGRQFSNSRSEMNVSTLELGDSALYLCASSPGGYEQYFGPGTRLTVT.

The chain couples TRBV4-3 to TRBJ1-1, with TRBD1 as a possible D gene (5 bases). This CDR3 is 14 amino acids long. Trimming cost V 1 base and J 3 bases, with 9 bases left between them. Germline CDR1 is LGHNA and CDR2 is YSLEER. CDR3 loop: CASSQGGSDTEAFF. Here the CDR3 DNA reads TGCGCCAGCAGCCAAGGGGGCTCGGACACTGAAGCTTTCTTT.